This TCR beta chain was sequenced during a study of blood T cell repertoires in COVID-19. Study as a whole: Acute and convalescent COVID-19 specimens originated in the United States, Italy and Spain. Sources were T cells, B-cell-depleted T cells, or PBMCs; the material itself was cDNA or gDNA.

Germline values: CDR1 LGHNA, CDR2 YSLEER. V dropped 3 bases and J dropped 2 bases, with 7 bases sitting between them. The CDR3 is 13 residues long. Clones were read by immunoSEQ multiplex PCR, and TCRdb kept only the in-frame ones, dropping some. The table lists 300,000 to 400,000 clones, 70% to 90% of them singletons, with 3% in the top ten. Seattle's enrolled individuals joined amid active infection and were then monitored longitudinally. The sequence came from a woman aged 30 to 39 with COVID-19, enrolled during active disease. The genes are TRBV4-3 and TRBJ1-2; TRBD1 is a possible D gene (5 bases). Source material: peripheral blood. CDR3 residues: CASSHRGNYGYTF. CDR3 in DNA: TGCGCCAGCAGCCACCGGGGGAACTATGGCTACACCTTC.